This is a list of T cell receptor beta chains from one sample in a study of T cell responses to AZD1222 COVID-19 vaccine. TCRdb's copy holds only in-frame clones and misses some; the assay was immunoSEQ multiplex PCR. The sample holds roughly 150,000 clones, about 93% seen once. The specimen was peripheral blood, collected on day 0 of AZD1222 vaccination. The source of these receptors is an adult in good health. Each CDR3 is given with its conserved first and last residue. The order of the fields is V gene, J gene, clone size, D gene, CDR3 DNA, CDR3 protein. D genes are given only for firm matches. Some rows have no size entry. The others give once, few or many, or a class for an expanded clone.

V gene: TRBV18
J gene: TRBJ2-5
clone size: NA
D gene: NA
CDR3 DNA: TGTGCCAGCTCACCCGGACAATCCCAAGAGACCCAGTACTTC
CDR3 protein: CASSPGQSQETQYF

V gene: TRBV12-5
J gene: TRBJ2-6
clone size: NA
D gene: NA
CDR3 DNA: TGTGCTAGTGGTTTGTCTGGGGCCAACGTCCTGACTTTC
CDR3 protein: CASGLSGANVLTF

V gene: TRBV5-5
J gene: TRBJ1-2
clone size: NA
D gene: TRBD1
CDR3 DNA: TGTGCCAGCAGCCCCAGCGGCAGGGGGTCCTATGGCTACACCTTC
CDR3 protein: CASSPSGRGSYGYTF

V gene: TRBV6-5
J gene: TRBJ1-5
clone size: NA
D gene: NA
CDR3 DNA: TGTGCCAGCACCACCGGCGGGAGCAATCAGCCCCAGCATTTT
CDR3 protein: CASTTGGSNQPQHF

V gene: TRBV7-2
J gene: TRBJ2-7
clone size: NA
D gene: NA
CDR3 DNA: TGTGCCAGCAGCTTAGGAGGGGGGCAGCGGGAGCAGTACTTC
CDR3 protein: CASSLGGGQREQYF

V gene: TRBV4-1
J gene: TRBJ1-4
clone size: NA
D gene: TRBD1
CDR3 DNA: TGCGCCAGCAGCCAACGGACAGGGACTAATGAAAAACTGTTTTTT
CDR3 protein: CASSQRTGTNEKLFF

V gene: TRBV3-1/TRBV3-2
J gene: TRBJ1-2
clone size: NA
D gene: NA
CDR3 DNA: TGTGCCAGCATCGGGGGGAGGGGCTATGGCTACACCTTC
CDR3 protein: CASIGGRGYGYTF

V gene: TRBV7-9
J gene: TRBJ2-6
clone size: NA
D gene: NA
CDR3 DNA: TGTGCCAGCAGCATACAGGGTGGCGGGGCCAACGTCCTGACTTTC
CDR3 protein: CASSIQGGGANVLTF

V gene: TRBV10-3
J gene: TRBJ1-1
clone size: once
D gene: NA
CDR3 DNA: TGTGCCACCTCTCTCGGGGAATCAGCTGAAGCTTTCTTT
CDR3 protein: CATSLGESAEAFF

V gene: TRBV19
J gene: TRBJ1-2
clone size: NA
D gene: TRBD1
CDR3 DNA: TGTGCCAGTAGTCCTGGCGGACAGGGGGGCAACTATGGCTACACCTTC
CDR3 protein: CASSPGGQGGNYGYTF

V gene: TRBV11-2
J gene: TRBJ2-1
clone size: NA
D gene: NA
CDR3 DNA: TGTGCCAGCACCCCCGCGGCGGGACCCTACAATGAGCAGTTCTTC
CDR3 protein: CASTPAAGPYNEQFF

V gene: TRBV18
J gene: TRBJ2-3
clone size: NA
D gene: TRBD1
CDR3 DNA: TGTGCCAGCTCACCACCGATAAGGACAGGGTTTAGCACAGATACGCAGTATTTT
CDR3 protein: CASSPPIRTGFSTDTQYF

V gene: TRBV7-2
J gene: TRBJ1-1
clone size: NA
D gene: NA
CDR3 DNA: TGTGCCAGCAGCCGCCTAGGGAGTTCTAACACTGAAGCTTTCTTT
CDR3 protein: CASSRLGSSNTEAFF

V gene: TRBV6-5
J gene: TRBJ1-1
clone size: NA
D gene: NA
CDR3 DNA: TGTGCCAGCACCGACGGCAGGGGCGCTTTCTTT
CDR3 protein: CASTDGRGAFF

V gene: TRBV28
J gene: TRBJ2-7
clone size: NA
D gene: NA
CDR3 DNA: TGTGCCAGCACCGGAGGGGGCGCGGGAGGAAACTCCTACGAGCAGTACTTC
CDR3 protein: CASTGGGAGGNSYEQYF

V gene: TRBV18
J gene: TRBJ2-5
clone size: NA
D gene: TRBD2
CDR3 DNA: TGTGCCAGCTCACAACAATCGACTAGCGGGAGTGTCCAGTACTTC
CDR3 protein: CASSQQSTSGSVQYF

V gene: TRBV5-4
J gene: TRBJ2-1
clone size: few
D gene: NA
CDR3 DNA: TGTGCCAGCAGCTTGGGAAGCGGGCTCAGCTCCTACAATGAGCAGTTCTTC
CDR3 protein: CASSLGSGLSSYNEQFF

V gene: TRBV9
J gene: TRBJ2-5
clone size: NA
D gene: TRBD2
CDR3 DNA: TGTGCCAGCAGCACACGGACTAGCGAGTTAAAAGAGACCCAGTACTTC
CDR3 protein: CASSTRTSELKETQYF

V gene: TRBV15
J gene: TRBJ1-4
clone size: NA
D gene: TRBD1
CDR3 DNA: TGTGCCACCAGCAGAAATGTGAGGGGGCCAACTAATGAAAAACTGTTTTTT
CDR3 protein: CATSRNVRGPTNEKLFF

V gene: TRBV19
J gene: TRBJ2-1
clone size: NA
D gene: NA
CDR3 DNA: TGTGCCAGTAGTATCGTGAGGGGTGTAAATGAGCAGTTCTTC
CDR3 protein: CASSIVRGVNEQFF

V gene: TRBV27
J gene: TRBJ1-1
clone size: NA
D gene: NA
CDR3 DNA: TGTGCCAGCAGAAATACAGGGTATGGAAGTGAAGCTTTCTTT
CDR3 protein: CASRNTGYGSEAFF

V gene: TRBV28
J gene: TRBJ2-7
clone size: NA
D gene: NA
CDR3 DNA: TGTGCCAGCAGTGAGGGCCAAGAGCAGTACTTC
CDR3 protein: CASSEGQEQYF